These T cell receptor beta chains were read from a single sample in a study of vaccination and CD4 T cells after COVID-19. Each CDR3 protein is one row after TCRdb ran MiXCR on the PCR reads. Of 10,000 to 15,000 distinct CDR3 sequences listed, around 47% are singletons. These receptors lack a known antigen. Sequencing was carried out using CD4+ T cells from blood, cultured in vitro. Receptors originate from a human donor who had recovered from COVID-19. The CDR3 runs from the conserved cysteine through the conserved F or W. The D gene is left open where the match is weak. Not all rows give a size; the values are once, few, many and, for expanded clones, a class.

j_call d_call clone_size v_call cdr3_nt cdr3_aa
TRBJ2-7 . . TRBV2 TGTGCCAGCAGCGCCACAGGGCTGTCTTACGAGCAGTACTTC CASSATGLSYEQYF
TRBJ1-1 . . TRBV20-1 TGCAGTGCTAGAGATCTCAGGGGAGGGAACACTGAAGCTTTCTTT CSARDLRGGNTEAFF
TRBJ1-5 . few TRBV10-3 TGTGCCATCAGTGACTCGGCAGGTAGCAATCAGCCCCAGCATTTT CAISDSAGSNQPQHF
TRBJ1-2 TRBD1 . TRBV7-2 TGTGCCAGCAGCCCTTCTTTTGGACAGGGGGCGCAAGGCTACACCTTC CASSPSFGQGAQGYTF
TRBJ2-7 . . TRBV4-1 TGCGCCAGCAGCCAAGATCGGAAGTCCTACGAGCAGTACTTC CASSQDRKSYEQYF
TRBJ1-2 . few TRBV4-3 TGCGCCAGCAGCCAAGAAGACACCCAGGGATATGGCTACACCTTC CASSQEDTQGYGYTF
TRBJ2-7 TRBD2 . TRBV20-1 TGCAGTGCTAGTCCTAGCGGGGTTCTGGGAGAGCAGTACTTC CSASPSGVLGEQYF
TRBJ2-4 . . TRBV7-3 TGTGCCAGCAGTCAACCACAGTCGGGCAAAAACATTCAGTACTTC CASSQPQSGKNIQYF
TRBJ1-2 . . TRBV20-1 TGCAGTGCCTTAGGAGGCAGCCCCGAATCTTTCTATGGCTACACCTTC CSALGGSPESFYGYTF
TRBJ1-2 . . TRBV2 TGTGCCAGCAGTGAACAGGGGCTTGGCTACACCTTC CASSEQGLGYTF
TRBJ1-1 TRBD1 . TRBV19 TGTGCCAGTTCACCGGGACAGGGAGTATTAAGGAGCACTGAAGCTTTCTTT CASSPGQGVLRSTEAFF
TRBJ2-7 . . TRBV11-2 TGTGCCAGCAGCTTTACACAGGGGACGGGACTCGAGCAGTACTTC CASSFTQGTGLEQYF
TRBJ2-2 TRBD1 . TRBV5-4 TGTGCCAGCAGCTTGTGGACAGGGTTGAGTTTCGGGGAGCTGTTTTTT CASSLWTGLSFGELFF
TRBJ2-3 TRBD1 . TRBV7-9 TGTGCCAGCAGCTTGGGACAGGGCATCACAGATACGCAGTATTTT CASSLGQGITDTQYF
TRBJ1-1 TRBD1 . TRBV7-2 TGTGCCAGCAGCTCGACCGGGACAGCGAAGACTGAAGCTTTCTTT CASSSTGTAKTEAFF
TRBJ2-1 TRBD2 once TRBV7-3 TGTGCCAGCAGCTTCCAAGGCGCCGGGGGGTATAGTGAGCAGTTCTTC CASSFQGAGGYSEQFF
TRBJ2-3 TRBD2 . TRBV5-1 TGCGCCAGCAGCTCTAGCGGAGCTAGCACAGATACGCAGTATTTT CASSSSGASTDTQYF
TRBJ2-3 . . TRBV12-3/TRBV12-4 TGTGCCAGCACCACGCGAGGGAAACGCACAGATACGCAGTATTTT CASTTRGKRTDTQYF
TRBJ1-5 . . TRBV6-1 TGTGCCAGCAGTGAAGAGAAGGGCCAGCCCCAGCATTTT CASSEEKGQPQHF
TRBJ1-6 . . TRBV6-5 TGTGCCAGCAGTTACTCGATGGCCACTAATTCACCCCTCCACTTT CASSYSMATNSPLHF
TRBJ2-3 . few TRBV24-1 TGTGCCACCAGTCCTCCGCTAGTCACAGATACGCAGTATTTT CATSPPLVTDTQYF
TRBJ2-7 TRBD2 . TRBV28 TGTGCCAGCAGCTCGTACGGGGCTAGCGGGAACTACGAGCAGTACTTC CASSSYGASGNYEQYF
TRBJ1-1 TRBD1 few TRBV6-1 TGTGCCAGCAGTATACAGGGGGCGGCTGAAGCTTTCTTT CASSIQGAAEAFF
TRBJ1-1 . medium-sized TRBV5-1 TGCGCCAGCCCAGGAACTGAAGCTTTCTTT CASPGTEAFF
TRBJ2-3 TRBD2 once TRBV27 TGTGCCAGCAGTTTACGGACTAGCGGGAGGACAGATACGCAGTATTTT CASSLRTSGRTDTQYF
TRBJ1-6 . . TRBV28 TGTGCCAGCAGTTTCTGGGGAGGGGCTTTTAATTCACCCCTCCACTTT CASSFWGGAFNSPLHF
TRBJ2-2 . . TRBV6-1 TGTGCCAGCAGTCGCGACCGAACGAAGAACACCGGGGAGCTGTTTTTT CASSRDRTKNTGELFF
TRBJ2-1 . . TRBV7-2 TGTGCCAGCAGTTCAAGCGGACGGACGCATGAGCAGTTCTTC CASSSSGRTHEQFF
TRBJ2-1 TRBD2 . TRBV20-1 TGCAGAATAAGCGGGGGGGCGGGCAATGAGCAGTTCTTC CRISGGAGNEQFF
TRBJ2-5 TRBD2 . TRBV5-4 TGTGCCAGCAGCTCATCCGGGACTAGCAAAGAGACCCAGTACTTC CASSSSGTSKETQYF
TRBJ1-1 . . TRBV2 TGTGCCAGCAGTGATAGCAACAGAAAGAACACTGAAGCTTTCTTT CASSDSNRKNTEAFF
TRBJ2-7 . . TRBV20-1 TGCAGTGCTAGAGGTGGAGAGGTTCTCATGGCGTACGAGCAGTACTTC CSARGGEVLMAYEQYF
TRBJ2-2 . few TRBV7-2 TGTGCCAGCAGCTTACGAGGCACCGGGGAGCTGTTTTTT CASSLRGTGELFF
TRBJ2-1 TRBD1 . TRBV29-1 TGCAGCGTTGAGGTTCGAAGGACAGGGCTCTACAATGAGCAGTTCTTC CSVEVRRTGLYNEQFF
TRBJ2-3 TRBD2 . TRBV24-1 TGTGCCACCAGTGATACCGGGACTAGCGGCACAGATACGCAGTATTTT CATSDTGTSGTDTQYF
TRBJ1-1 . few TRBV6-1 TGTGCCAGCAGCAAGGGTACGAGCGAAGCTTTCTTT CASSKGTSEAFF
TRBJ1-6 TRBD1 once TRBV6-1 TGTGCCAGCAGGCCACTTGGACAGGGGGCGGGGGATTCACCCCTCCACTTT CASRPLGQGAGDSPLHF
TRBJ2-5 . . TRBV6-5 TGTGCCAGCAGTTACTCGAGCGTCCAAGAGACCCAGTACTTC CASSYSSVQETQYF
TRBJ1-2 TRBD1 . TRBV28 TGTGCCAGCAGTTTTTCGGACAGGGCTGGGAAGGGCTACACCTTC CASSFSDRAGKGYTF
TRBJ2-5 . . TRBV9 TGTGCCAGCAGCGTGGCGGGGGCTGGAGAGACCCAGTACTTC CASSVAGAGETQYF
TRBJ2-7 TRBD2 . TRBV6-5 TGTGCCAGCAGTTGGACTAGCGGGACGGTCTACGAGCAGTACTTC CASSWTSGTVYEQYF
TRBJ1-6 . few TRBV7-9 TGTGCCAGCAGCTTAGTGGCAGGGCCCAATTCACCCCTCCACTTT CASSLVAGPNSPLHF
TRBJ2-5 TRBD1 . TRBV12-3/TRBV12-4 TGTGCCAGCAGTTCAAACCCCTGGACAGGTGGAGAGACCCAGTACTTC CASSSNPWTGGETQYF
TRBJ1-1 . . TRBV28 TGTGCCAGCAGTTTACCTCGGTCAGGAGCTTTCTTT CASSLPRSGAFF
TRBJ2-7 TRBD1 . TRBV20-1 TGCAGTGCCTCGCCCGGGACAGGGGCCTACGAGCAGTACTTC CSASPGTGAYEQYF
TRBJ1-4 . once TRBV6-5 TGTGCCAGCAGTTACGCAAGATTTCGTGAAAAACTGTTTTTT CASSYARFREKLFF
TRBJ1-2 TRBD1 . TRBV6-5 TGTGCCAGCAGTTACACCGGACAGGGGGCGGGCTACACCTTC CASSYTGQGAGYTF
TRBJ2-7 . . TRBV5-4 TGTGCCAGCAGCTTTAGTGGGGTTCTTCCCGAGCAGTACTTC CASSFSGVLPEQYF
TRBJ2-1 TRBD2 few TRBV28 TGTGCCAGCAGTAGCGGGGGGGTCTCATACAATGAGCAGTTCTTC CASSSGGVSYNEQFF
TRBJ2-3 TRBD1 . TRBV19 TGTGCCAGTAGTACGGGACAGGGGGTGAGTGCAGATACGCAGTATTTT CASSTGQGVSADTQYF
TRBJ2-3 . . TRBV7-6 TGTGCCAGCACCTTATCCCCACCGGGGGGCGATACGCAGTATTTT CASTLSPPGGDTQYF
TRBJ2-2 . once TRBV5-5 TGTGCCAGCAGCTTAGAAGGGGCCGGGGAGCTGTTTTTT CASSLEGAGELFF
TRBJ2-3 . . TRBV7-9 TGTGCCAGCAGCTTAAGCCTCGGGGGCTTCAGAGATACGCAGTATTTT CASSLSLGGFRDTQYF
TRBJ1-5 . few TRBV20-1 TGCAGTGCTAGTAATGGGTCAGGGCGTAGCAATCAGCCCCAGCATTTT CSASNGSGRSNQPQHF
TRBJ2-3 . . TRBV5-4 TGTGCCAGCAGCTCCCGGGACTCAACAGATACGCAGTATTTT CASSSRDSTDTQYF